This TCR beta chain is drawn from a study of T cells after somatic rescue of genetic block. CDR3 length equals 14 residues. CDR1 and CDR2 (germline): SGHVS, FQNEAQ. V was trimmed by 6 bases and J by 1 base, leaving 11 bases between them. Here immunoSEQ multiplex PCR was the method, and the copy in TCRdb shows in-frame clones only, minus some. The sample lists 65,000 to 70,000 clones, less than 95% occurring once. The chain joins TRBV7-8 to TRBJ2-3, with D tentatively TRBD2 (5 bases). The sequence was collected from a man in his forties or fifties. Sequenced input: peripheral blood mononuclear cells (PBMCs). This chain's CDR3 is CASRPLAGTDTQYF. DNA for the CDR3: TGTGCCAGCAGACCGCTAGCTGGCACAGATACGCAGTATTTT.